This is a list of T cell receptor beta chains from one sample in a study of OX40 agonist ivuxolimab in advanced cancers. Profiled with immunoSEQ multiplex PCR; TCRdb holds only in-frame clones, not every one. The data show under 50,000 clones, with about 79% seen just once and over 6.5% held by the top ten. The sample was CD4+ or CD8+ T cells sorted from blood, taken in a trial of the OX40 agonist ivuxolimab. The receptors here all came from an adult with an advanced solid tumor such as melanoma, head and neck, liver or kidney cancer. Both conserved end residues are part of each CDR3. The D gene is left open where the match is weak. A row's size may be missing; if present it is once, few, many or a size class.

TRBV11-2 | NA | NA | CASSNVLIGSSYEQYF
TRBV13 | NA | NA | CASSRTDTQYF
TRBV5-8 | NA | NA | CASSLGDFGAFF
TRBV7-7 | NA | TRBD2 | CASSETGTNNEQFF
TRBV29-1 | NA | TRBD1 | CSAGWTGVLSSYNEQFF
TRBV2 | NA | NA | CASRQGSFGANVLTF
TRBV5-1 | NA | NA | CASSLADPSYNEQFF
TRBV20-1 | NA | NA | CSARAHYEQYF
TRBV5-4 | NA | TRBD2 | CASSPGLPGANVLTF
TRBV5-1 | NA | NA | CASSFGSQSYEQYF
TRBV5-8 | NA | TRBD1 | CASSLGTGTTEAFF
TRBV6-1 | NA | TRBD2 | CASSILLAASYEQYF
TRBV7-8 | once | NA | CASSLASGVNTIYF
TRBV2 | medium-sized | TRBD2 | CASRQLAGINEQFF
TRBV6-5 | NA | NA | CASRLTSALVNEQFF
TRBV5-1 | NA | NA | CASRIEGYYEQYF
TRBV6-5 | NA | NA | CASIRGLNTEAFF
TRBV4-2 | NA | TRBD1 | CASSQRGQGATEAFF
TRBV5-1 | NA | TRBD1 | CASSFQGAGNTGELFF
TRBV6-1 | NA | NA | CASSEVQSGKNIQYF
TRBV10-3 | NA | NA | CAISDKGNNEQFF
TRBV10-3 | once | NA | CASGQAGASTEAFF
TRBV5-5 | NA | TRBD1 | CASSRDSLNTEAFF
TRBV27 | few | NA | CASSLGRNSPLHF
TRBV7-2 | once | TRBD1 | CASSLVEDRGNEQYF
TRBV19 | NA | TRBD1 | CASSPRQGAVGNYGYTF
TRBV28 | NA | NA | CASKSRFYGYTF
TRBV19 | NA | NA | CASSIRTATNEKLFF
TRBV18 | medium-sized | NA | CASSPSQAEKLFF
TRBV7-4 | NA | NA | CASSLRHLSSYNEQFF
TRBV30 | NA | NA | CAWSVNREAQYF